Each of the 17 T cell receptor beta chains below was sequenced from the same sample in a study of post-analysis software for immune sequencing data. Notes on the study in general: Compared with controls, patients had more of about 5 TRBV segments, including TRBV5-6, TRBV5-1 and TRBV20-1.

No antigen has been assigned to these receptors. Prepared TCR beta cDNA libraries contained unique molecular identifiers. TCRdb re-analysed the PCR reads in MiXCR, keeping a single row per CDR3 protein. The table records hundreds of thousands of distinct CDR3 sequences, roughly 47% of them present only once. Sequences were obtained from blood. The origin of the receptors is a girl aged 10 to 17 with multiple sclerosis.

This clonotype appeared a few times. The V and J genes are TRBV20-1 and TRBJ2-5; tentatively, D is TRBD1 or TRBD2 (6 bases each). Trimming left V 0 bases short and J 11 bases short, with 22 bases between. In germline, CDR1 is DFQATT, CDR2 SNEGSKA (reference sequence). The CDR3 spans 15 residues. The CDR3 loop reads CSARDFQGRIGEQYF. For the CDR3, the DNA is TGCAGTGCTAGAGATTTCCAGGGGAGGATCGGGGAGCAGTACTTC.

This rearrangement joins TRBV29-1 to TRBJ1-5; 7 bases map to TRBD1. CDR3 length: 13 residues. CDR1 SQVTM and CDR2 ANQGSEA come from the germline V gene. V was pared by 7 bases and J by 4 bases, with 7 bases of the junction left unmatched. The DNA for the CDR3 is TGCAGCGCCACAGGGGATCGGAATCAGCCCCAGCATTTT. Its translation: CSATGDRNQPQHF.

There are a few counts of this clonotype. J is TRBJ1-2 and V is TRBV29-1; D uncertain. Germline V lookup: CDR1 SQVTM, CDR2 ANQGSEA. The CDR3 spans 13 residues. The V and J ends lost 7 bases and 4 bases respectively, with 16 bases between them. CDR3 nucleotide sequence: TGCAGCGCTATACATAGCACTGTCTATGGCTACACCTTC. Translation: CSAIHSTVYGYTF.

The gene calls are TRBV20-1 and TRBJ2-7, with D perhaps assigned TRBD1 or TRBD2 (5 bases each). Trimming shortened V by 0 bases and J by 10 bases, and 13 bases separated the two germline ends. CDR1 and CDR2 (germline): DFQATT, SNEGSKA (reference sequence). The CDR3 spans 12 residues. The DNA of the CDR3 is TGCAGTGCTAGAGACGCCCCGGGGCACCAGTACTTC. Protein product: CSARDAPGHQYF.

The chain has TRBV4-2 and TRBJ1-2; D is undetermined. The V end lost 2 bases, the J end lost 8 bases, and 12 bases lay between the germline ends. CDR1 and CDR2 (germline): LGHNA, YNFKEQ. The CDR3 length is 13 residues. The CDR3 sequence is CASSQSGAGGYTF. The CDR3 bases are TGTGCCAGCAGCCAATCGGGAGCTGGGGGCTACACCTTC.

This rearrangement joins TRBV7-8 to TRBJ2-1; D unresolved. From germline, CDR1 is SGHVS and CDR2 FQNEAQ. This CDR3 has 14 amino acids. Trimming removed 0 bases from V and 6 bases from J, with 9 bases in between. Here the CDR3 DNA reads TGTGCCAGCAGCTTAGCGGCGGACCTCAATGAGCAGTTCTTC. Translation gives CASSLAADLNEQFF.

Notes on this clonotype: One junction end does not reproduce the germline sequence, and a read error may be involved. The chain uses TRBV4-1 and TRBJ1-2, with TRBD1 as a possible D gene (5 bases). The CDR3 runs to 18 residues. Germline CDR1 reads MGHRA; CDR2 reads YSYEKL. The CDR3 DNA follows: TGCGCCAGCAGCTTTAAAGGGCGGGGGGGACCCGCTAACTATGGCTGCACCTTC. Protein: CASSFKGRGGPANYGCTF.

The J gene is TRBJ2-5, the V gene TRBV12-3 or TRBV12-4; tentatively, D is TRBD2 (6 bases). V lost 3 bases to trimming and J lost 4 bases, with 12 bases between them. The CDR3 loop spans 14 amino acids. CDR3 sequence: CASSLRWGGETQYF. CDR3 nucleotide sequence: TGTGCCAGCAGTTTGCGGTGGGGAGGAGAGACCCAGTACTTC.

This clonotype was seen only once. The chain couples TRBV12-3 or TRBV12-4 to TRBJ1-1; no firm D call. The V gene lost 3 bases and the J gene lost 5 bases, with 16 bases spanning the gap. This CDR3 contains 15 residues. In DNA form, the CDR3 reads TGTGCCAGCAGTTTCTTGAGCGACGGGAAGACTGAAGCTTTCTTT. This encodes CASSFLSDGKTEAFF.

This clonotype was counted only a few times. The rearrangement joins TRBV6-5 to TRBJ2-1; no clear D. The CDR3 is made up of 14 amino acids. With 8 bases removed from V and 0 bases from J, the gap between germline ends came to 11 bases. CDR1 and CDR2 from the germline V gene are MNHEY and SVGAGI. Here the CDR3 DNA reads TGTGCCAGCGGCAAATTGGGCTCCTACAATGAGCAGTTCTTC. It encodes CASGKLGSYNEQFF.

This clonotype has only a few counts. This rearrangement joins TRBV7-7 to TRBJ1-1; no clear D gene. There are 14 residues in the CDR3. Trimming stripped 2 bases from V and 1 base from J, with 8 bases between. Per the germline V gene, CDR1 is SSHAT and CDR2 is FNYEAQ (reference sequence). The CDR3: CASSLILGNTEAFF. CDR3 sequence (DNA): TGTGCCAGCAGCTTAATCTTGGGGAACACTGAAGCTTTCTTT.

A few counts support this clonotype. The chain employs TRBV7-2 and TRBJ2-7; the D call may be TRBD1 or TRBD2 (5 bases each). The V gene's germline CDR1 is SGHTA and CDR2 FQGNSA. V lost 5 bases, J lost 6 bases, and 14 bases lay in between. The CDR3 has 13 residues. The CDR3 protein is CASSIHRDLEQYF. The CDR3 coding sequence is TGTGCCAGCAGCATTCACCGGGACCTCGAGCAGTACTTC.

The chain carries TRBV7-6 and TRBJ2-4; 12 bases are shared with TRBD2. Germline CDR1 SGHVS, CDR2 FNYEAQ. This CDR3 spans 18 amino acids. Trimming at V came to 1 base and at J to 3 bases, leaving 7 bases not matched to a gene. The CDR3 loop reads CASSLGALAGGGKNIQYF. The CDR3 nucleotides are TGTGCCAGCAGCTTAGGAGCCCTAGCGGGAGGGGGCAAAAACATTCAGTACTTC.

The gene calls are TRBV5-1 and TRBJ2-7, with D perhaps TRBD1 (5 bases). Germline V gene lookup returns CDR1 SGHRS and CDR2 YFSETQ. This CDR3 contains 12 residues. Trimming took off 5 bases at V and 3 bases at J, with 9 bases between the two ends. Here the CDR3 DNA reads TGCGCCAGCAGTCAGGGCGACTACGAGCAGTACGTC. This encodes CASSQGDYEQYV.

A few counts support this clonotype. The rearrangement joins TRBV10-3 to TRBJ2-3; no firm D call. The germline V gene has CDR1 ENHRY and CDR2 SYGVKD. V was trimmed by 0 bases and J by 8 bases, leaving 12 bases between them. CDR3 length: 14 residues. CDR3 sequence: CAISESGSKGTQYF. The CDR3 nucleotides read TGTGCCATCAGTGAGTCAGGCAGCAAGGGTACGCAGTATTTT.

The rearrangement links TRBV12-3 or TRBV12-4 to TRBJ2-1; 9 nucleotides match TRBD2. The J call is uncertain, as TRBJ2-7 better fits the DNA end. The CDR3 contains 21 residues. CDR3 residues: CASSFRILVRLLAGSYNEQYF. In DNA form, the CDR3 reads TGTGCCAGCAGTTTTCGTATTCTGGTCCGGCTACTAGCGGGCTCCTACAATGAGCAGTACTTC.

The rearrangement links TRBV6-6 to TRBJ2-1; tentatively, D is TRBD1 (5 bases). The V end lost 2 bases, the J end lost 3 bases, and 17 bases lay between the germline ends. Germline V gene data show CDR1 as MNHNY and CDR2 as SVGAGI (reference sequence). The CDR3 consists of 17 residues. CDR3 DNA: TGTGCCAGCAGTTACCTCATAGACAGACAGATCTACAATGAGCAGTTCTTC. Protein: CASSYLIDRQIYNEQFF.